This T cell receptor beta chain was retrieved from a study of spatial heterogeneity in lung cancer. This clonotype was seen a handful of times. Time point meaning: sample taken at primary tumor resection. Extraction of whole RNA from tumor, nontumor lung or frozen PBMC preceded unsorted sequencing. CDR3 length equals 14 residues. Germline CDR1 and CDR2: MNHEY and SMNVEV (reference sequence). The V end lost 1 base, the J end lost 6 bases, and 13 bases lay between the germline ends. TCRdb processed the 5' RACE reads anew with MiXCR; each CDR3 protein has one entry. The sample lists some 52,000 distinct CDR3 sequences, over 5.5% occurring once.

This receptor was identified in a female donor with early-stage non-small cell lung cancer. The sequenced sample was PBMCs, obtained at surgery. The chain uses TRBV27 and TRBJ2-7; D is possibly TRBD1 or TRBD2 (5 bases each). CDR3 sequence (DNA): TGTGCCAGCAGTTTATATTCAGGGAGTCGCGAGCAGTACTTC. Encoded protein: CASSLYSGSREQYF.